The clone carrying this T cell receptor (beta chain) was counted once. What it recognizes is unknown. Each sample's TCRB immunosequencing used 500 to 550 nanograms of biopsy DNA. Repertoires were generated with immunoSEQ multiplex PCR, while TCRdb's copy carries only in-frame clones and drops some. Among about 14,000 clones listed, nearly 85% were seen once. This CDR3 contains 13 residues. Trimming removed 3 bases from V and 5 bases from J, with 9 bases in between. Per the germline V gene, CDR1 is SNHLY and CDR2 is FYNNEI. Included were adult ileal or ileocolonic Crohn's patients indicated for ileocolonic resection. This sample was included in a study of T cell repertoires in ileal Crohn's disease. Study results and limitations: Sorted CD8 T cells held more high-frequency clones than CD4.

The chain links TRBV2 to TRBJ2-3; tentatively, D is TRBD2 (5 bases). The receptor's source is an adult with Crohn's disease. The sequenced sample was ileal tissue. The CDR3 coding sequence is TGTGCCAGCAGTGAGAATGAGGGAGATACGCAGTATTTT. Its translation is CASSENEGDTQYF.